This TCR beta chain is drawn from a study of T cell responses to AZD1222 COVID-19 vaccine. CDR1 is MNHEY and CDR2 is SVGAGI in the germline V gene. Trimming left V 8 bases short and J 1 base short, with 15 bases between. CDR3 length: 15 residues. On this clone: Its antigen is currently unknown.

Study-wide results and caveats: Among the donors, most were white British and more were female, and clonal diversity was possibly underestimated. Spike-specific TCR breadth and depth were elevated following two AZD1222 doses. Without day 14 samples, only post-peak T cell repertoires were studied. CD4 TCRs associated with vaccination spanned spike, dominating at 160-218 and 743-854.

Sequenced by immunoSEQ multiplex PCR; TCRdb stores in-frame clones only, minus some. The sample gives about 120,000 clones, over 75% of which show up once; around 3.5% is in the top ten. The source material was peripheral blood, sampled on day 0 of AZD1222 vaccination. The J gene is TRBJ1-5, the V gene TRBV6-5, with D maybe TRBD1 (6 bases). The source is an adult in good health. The CDR3 region is CASYLGGPSNQPQHF. The CDR3 DNA reads as TGTGCCAGCTACCTTGGGGGGCCGAGCAATCAGCCCCAGCATTTT.